These 14 T cell receptor beta chains were all obtained from the same sample, sequenced in a study of shared clonotypes between healthy human individuals. Some clones are missing from TCRdb's copy, which holds only in-frame ones; the method was immunoSEQ multiplex PCR. The sample contains around 2.3 million clones, roughly 95% of which appear only once. Sequencing was performed on naive CD4+ T cells sorted from blood. Sample subset: CD45RA+ positively selected. The receptors stem from a man aged 18 to 30 in good health.

J is TRBJ2-3 and V is TRBV2; D ambiguous. CDR1 SNHLY and CDR2 FYNNEI come from the germline V gene. This CDR3 spans 17 amino acids. Trimming took off 0 bases at V and 4 bases at J, with 17 bases between the two ends. In nucleotides, the CDR3 is TGTGCCAGCAGTGAAGCGCTTAGGGTCGTCGTATCAGATACGCAGTATTTT. Its protein is CASSEALRVVVSDTQYF.

The chain combines TRBV7-2 with TRBJ1-2; D unresolved. The CDR3 covers 13 residues. V was cut by 6 bases and J by 6 bases, with 14 bases left in between. Germline assignment: CDR1 SGHTA and CDR2 FQGNSA. The CDR3, as DNA: TGTGCCAGCAGTAGGGTCGCGGGGAATGGCTACACCTTC. Its translation is CASSRVAGNGYTF.

The chain couples TRBV19 to TRBJ1-2, with D possibly matching TRBD1 (6 bases). Germline CDR1 LNHDA, CDR2 SQIVND (reference sequence). With 10 bases removed from V and 4 bases from J, the gap between germline ends came to 13 bases. The length of the CDR3 is 12 residues. Here the CDR3 DNA reads TGTGCCACTGCCGACAGGTCCTATGGCTACACCTTC. It translates to CATADRSYGYTF.

The chain has TRBV19 and TRBJ2-7; TRBD2 matches 10 bases. The CDR3 has 15 amino acids. The V gene end was trimmed by 5 bases and the J gene end by 5 bases; junction bases not matched to a gene: 9. The germline gives CDR1 LNHDA, CDR2 SQIVND (reference sequence). CDR3 region: CASSPGTSVSHEQYF. The CDR3 region has the DNA TGTGCCAGTAGTCCGGGGACTAGCGTGAGTCACGAGCAGTACTTC.

This sequence joins TRBV2 and TRBJ1-2, with unresolved D. The CDR3 contains 13 residues. Trimming shortened V by 7 bases and J by 6 bases, and 15 bases separated the two germline ends. Germline loops: CDR1 SNHLY, CDR2 FYNNEI. The CDR3 loop reads CASNPGGVHGYTF. CDR3 coding DNA: TGTGCCAGCAACCCGGGTGGGGTGCATGGCTACACCTTC.

The V call is TRBV30, the J call TRBJ1-3; maybe TRBD1 (5 bases). CDR1 and CDR2 from the germline V gene are GTSNPN and SVGIG (reference sequence). This CDR3 has 12 residues. V was trimmed by 4 bases and J by 3 bases, leaving 7 bases between them. In DNA form, the CDR3 reads TGTGCCTGGATGGGGGTTGGAAACACCATATATTTT. It codes for CAWMGVGNTIYF.

This clone was observed once. V is TRBV5-1 and J is TRBJ1-3, with D possibly matching TRBD1 (5 bases). Germline values: CDR1 SGHRS, CDR2 YFSETQ. Trimming stripped 3 bases from V and 0 bases from J, with 13 bases between. The CDR3 runs 16 residues. The CDR3: CASSYTGQSSGNTIYF. The CDR3 nucleotides are TGCGCCAGCAGCTACACCGGACAAAGCTCTGGAAACACCATATATTTT.

The chain employs TRBV11-2 and TRBJ2-5; 13 bases line up with TRBD2. This CDR3 contains 16 residues. The junction had 6 bases not matched to a gene; V was cut back by 3 bases and J by 5 bases. Germline V lookup: CDR1 SGHAT, CDR2 FQNNGV. The CDR3 DNA reads TGTGCCAGCAGCTTTCGGACTAGCGGGGGCCCCGAGACCCAGTACTTC. Its protein product is CASSFRTSGGPETQYF.

This sequence joins TRBV6-1 and TRBJ2-1; no clear D. The CDR3 is made up of 14 amino acids. The V end was cut by 8 bases, the J end by 2 bases, with 13 bases between. The germline gives CDR1 MNHNS, CDR2 SASEGT. For the CDR3, the DNA is TGTGCCAGCCAAGAAGGGTACACCTACAATGAGCAGTTCTTC. Amino acids: CASQEGYTYNEQFF.

This chain uses TRBV21-1 with TRBJ2-6. TRBV21-1 is noted as a pseudogene. The CDR3 spans 16 residues. The CDR3 region has the DNA TGTGCCAGCAGCAAAGTGAGAGGACCTGGGGCCAACGTCCTGACTTTC. Protein: CASSKVRGPGANVLTF.

The chain uses TRBV6-6 and TRBJ2-7, with 10 positions matching TRBD2. Losses at the gene ends were 7 bases for V and 7 bases for J; bases not matched to a gene: 10. CDR1 MNHNY and CDR2 SVGAGI come from the germline V gene (reference sequence). This CDR3 spans 14 amino acids. CDR3 DNA sequence: TGTGCCAGCAAAACAGCGGGGGGGGGCCCAGAGCAGTACTTC. It encodes CASKTAGGGPEQYF.

The chain recombines TRBV28 with TRBJ2-7; 10 positions agree with TRBD2. The V segment lost 3 bases and the J segment 3 bases; nucleotides outside the gene matches: 8. CDR3 length: 16 amino acids. The germline V gene has CDR1 MDHEN and CDR2 SYDVKM. This CDR3 reads CASSFPEERGGYEQYF. DNA of the CDR3: TGTGCCAGCAGTTTCCCGGAGGAGCGGGGGGGCTACGAGCAGTACTTC.

This sequence joins TRBV30 and TRBJ1-1, with 9 bases fitting TRBD1. With 3 bases clipped from V and 6 bases from J, the junction kept 5 bases outside the gene matches. Looked up from germline, CDR1 is GTSNPN and CDR2 is SVGIG (reference sequence). The CDR3 is 13 amino acids. The CDR3 is CAWRYRGRAEAFF. CDR3 DNA sequence: TGTGCCTGGAGGTACAGGGGGCGGGCTGAAGCTTTCTTT.

The rearrangement joins TRBV5-6 to TRBJ2-7; D unclear. The CDR3 length is 16 residues. Trimming removed 0 bases from V and 2 bases from J, with 15 bases in between. The germline gives CDR1 SGHDT, CDR2 YYEEEE. The DNA for the CDR3 is TGTGCCAGCAGCTTGGCCGAACAGCTAGGGACCTACGAGCAGTACTTC. It encodes CASSLAEQLGTYEQYF.